A single sample gave rise to the 15 T cell receptor beta chains below, sequenced in a study of blood T cell repertoires in COVID-19. Profiling relied on immunoSEQ multiplex PCR, and the TCRdb table lists in-frame clones only, not all of them. The sample has roughly 280,000 clones, more than 80% seen once. The sequenced material came from PBMCs or T cells enriched from blood (not recorded which). The receptors come from a woman aged 25 to 39 with acute COVID-19.

The chain links TRBV10-3 to TRBJ2-3, with D maybe TRBD1 (6 bases). V lost 9 bases to trimming and J lost 3 bases, with 10 bases between them. Germline values: CDR1 ENHRY, CDR2 SYGVKD. The CDR3 runs to 12 residues. DNA of the CDR3: TGTGCCATACGACAGGAGACAGATACGCAGTATTTT. Translated, it gives CAIRQETDTQYF.

The chain employs TRBV28 and TRBJ1-3; weak D call: TRBD1 (6 bases). From germline, CDR1 is MDHEN and CDR2 SYDVKM. CDR3 size: 15 residues. Trimming cost V 4 bases and J 0 bases, with 10 bases left between them. CDR3 protein: CASSSTGPSGNTIYF. The CDR3 region has the DNA TGTGCCAGCAGTTCGACAGGTCCCTCTGGAAACACCATATATTTT.

The J gene is TRBJ1-6, the V gene TRBV30; D is possibly TRBD1 (5 bases). In germline, CDR1 is GTSNPN, CDR2 SVGIG (reference sequence). This CDR3 comprises 14 residues. The V end lost 0 bases, the J end lost 9 bases, and 12 bases lay between the germline ends. In DNA form, the CDR3 reads TGTGCCTGGAGTGTAGGGGCATCCAGTTCACCCCTCCACTTT. As protein: CAWSVGASSSPLHF.

The J gene is TRBJ2-7, the V gene TRBV7-8; possible D gene TRBD1, 6 bases. Trimming removed 5 bases at V and 2 bases at J, with 25 bases between. This CDR3 spans 18 amino acids. In germline, CDR1 is SGHVS, CDR2 FQNEAQ. CDR3 residues: CASSKYLGRTAYTYEQYF. Written as DNA, the CDR3 is TGTGCCAGCAGCAAATACCTAGGTCGGACAGCATATACCTACGAGCAGTACTTC.

The rearrangement links TRBV2 to TRBJ2-5, with 7 positions matching TRBD2. The trim removed 10 bases at V and 2 bases at J, leaving 10 bases unmatched. The CDR3 spans 14 residues. Germline V gene data show CDR1 as SNHLY and CDR2 as FYNNEI. CDR3 region: CATGAGAIQETQYF. The CDR3 DNA follows: TGTGCCACTGGTGCGGGAGCTATACAAGAGACCCAGTACTTC.

V and J are TRBV5-5 and TRBJ1-1; D is uncertain. The CDR3 totals 12 residues. The ends were cut back, 2 bases at V and 6 bases at J, with 8 bases in the middle. The germline CDR1 and CDR2 sequences are SGHKS and YYEKEE (reference sequence). The CDR3 DNA sequence: TGTGCCAGCAGCTTAACGGGTTCTGAAGCTTTCTTT. Translated, it gives CASSLTGSEAFF. Full variable domain (rest looked up from reference TRBV5-5 and TRBJ1-1): DAGVTQSPTHLIKTRGQQVTLRCSPISGHKSVSWYQQVLGQGPQFIFQYYEKEERGRGNFPDRFSARQFPNYSSELNVNALLLGDSALYLCASSLTGSEAFFGQGTRLTVV.

The chain recombines TRBV14 with TRBJ1-3; a possible D gene is TRBD1 (5 bases). The CDR3 has 14 amino acids. Germline loops: CDR1 SGHDN, CDR2 FVKESK. Trimming removed 3 bases from V and 4 bases from J, with 10 bases in between. In DNA, the CDR3 is TGTGCCAGCAGCCACGAAGGGGTCGGAAACACCATATATTTT. Amino acids: CASSHEGVGNTIYF.

The chain combines TRBV7-2 with TRBJ2-3; 9 nucleotides line up with TRBD2. The CDR3 runs 14 residues. Germline CDR1 and CDR2: SGHTA and FQGNSA. V lost 2 bases and J lost 7; bases outside the gene matches: 4. The CDR3 region is CASSLQREVNTQYF. The CDR3 DNA follows: TGTGCCAGCAGCTTACAGCGGGAGGTAAATACGCAGTATTTT.

V is TRBV28 and J is TRBJ1-2, with 7 bases fitting TRBD1. CDR1 is MDHEN, CDR2 SYDVKM, per germline. This CDR3 comprises 15 residues. Unmatched junction bases numbered 8, after V lost 5 bases and J lost 2 bases. This CDR3 reads CASSHGQVWNYGYTF. The CDR3, as DNA: TGTGCCAGCAGTCACGGACAGGTCTGGAACTATGGCTACACCTTC.

The rearrangement links TRBV6-5 to TRBJ1-1, with D possibly being TRBD1 (5 bases). The CDR3 is 13 amino acids. Germline V gene data show CDR1 as MNHEY and CDR2 as SVGAGI. Trimming took 7 bases from V and 1 from J, leaving 10 bases between them. The CDR3 DNA reads as TGTGCCAGCACCGTGGGGGGGAACACTGAAGCTTTCTTT. Translated: CASTVGGNTEAFF.

The CDR3, as DNA: TGTGCCAGCAGCCAACAACCCTCGGGTCCCTACGAGCAGTACTTC. Translation: CASSQQPSGPYEQYF. V usage is TRBV5-4 and J usage is TRBJ2-7; D is unclear. This CDR3 spans 15 amino acids. CDR1 is SGHNT and CDR2 is YYREEE in the germline V gene (reference sequence). V was shortened by 4 bases and J by 2 bases, with 16 bases between the two germline ends. Full variable domain (rest looked up from reference TRBV5-4 and TRBJ2-7): ETGVTQSPTHLIKTRGQQVTLRCSSQSGHNTVSWYQQALGQGPQFIFQYYREEENGRGNFPPRFSGLQFPNYSSELNVNALELDDSALYLCASSQQPSGPYEQYFGPGTRLTVT.

The V and J genes are TRBV19 and TRBJ1-1; 8 bases agree with TRBD1. Germline assignment: CDR1 LNHDA and CDR2 SQIVND (reference sequence). J gave up 1 base and V 5 bases, and 6 bases lay outside the gene matches. The CDR3 extends over 15 amino acids. CDR3 sequence reads: CASSAFGQGNTEAFF. CDR3 bases: TGTGCCAGTAGTGCATTCGGACAGGGGAACACTGAAGCTTTCTTT.

The gene calls are TRBV2 and TRBJ1-2; a weak D match, TRBD1 (5 bases). The CDR3 consists of 16 residues. V lost 5 bases and J lost 6, with 22 bases in between. In germline, CDR1 is SNHLY, CDR2 FYNNEI. The CDR3 protein is CASSFVGPREGNGYTF. As DNA, the CDR3 is TGTGCCAGCAGTTTCGTCGGGCCCAGGGAGGGAAATGGCTACACCTTC.

J is TRBJ2-3 and V is TRBV3-1 (or the pseudogene TRBV3-2); 7 bases agree with TRBD2. Germline V CDR1 and CDR2: LGHDT, YNNKEL (reference sequence). V lost 3 bases, J lost 4 bases, and 10 bases stayed unmatched. This CDR3 has 16 residues. CDR3 in amino acids: CASSHPSGMSPDTQYF. The DNA for the CDR3 is TGTGCCAGCAGCCACCCCAGCGGGATGAGCCCAGATACGCAGTATTTT.

A few counts support this clone. Other DNA sequences in this specimen translate into the identical CDR3. V gene TRBV18 combines with J gene TRBJ2-7; the D gene is possibly TRBD1 (5 bases). Germline V gene data show CDR1 as KGHSH and CDR2 as LQKENI. The V gene lost 6 bases and the J gene lost 0 bases, with 9 bases spanning the gap. There are 13 residues in the CDR3. The CDR3 is CASSPTDSYEQYF. The CDR3 DNA reads as TGTGCCAGCTCGCCGACAGACTCCTACGAGCAGTACTTC.